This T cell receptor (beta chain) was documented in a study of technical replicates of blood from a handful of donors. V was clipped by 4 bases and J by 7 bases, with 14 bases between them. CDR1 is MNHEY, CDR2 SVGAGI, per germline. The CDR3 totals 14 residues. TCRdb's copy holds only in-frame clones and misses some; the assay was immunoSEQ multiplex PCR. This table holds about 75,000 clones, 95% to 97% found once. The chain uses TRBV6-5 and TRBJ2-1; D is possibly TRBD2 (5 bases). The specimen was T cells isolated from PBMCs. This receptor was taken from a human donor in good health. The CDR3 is CASSWELESNEQFF. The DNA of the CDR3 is TGTGCCAGCAGTTGGGAACTAGAGTCAAATGAGCAGTTCTTC.